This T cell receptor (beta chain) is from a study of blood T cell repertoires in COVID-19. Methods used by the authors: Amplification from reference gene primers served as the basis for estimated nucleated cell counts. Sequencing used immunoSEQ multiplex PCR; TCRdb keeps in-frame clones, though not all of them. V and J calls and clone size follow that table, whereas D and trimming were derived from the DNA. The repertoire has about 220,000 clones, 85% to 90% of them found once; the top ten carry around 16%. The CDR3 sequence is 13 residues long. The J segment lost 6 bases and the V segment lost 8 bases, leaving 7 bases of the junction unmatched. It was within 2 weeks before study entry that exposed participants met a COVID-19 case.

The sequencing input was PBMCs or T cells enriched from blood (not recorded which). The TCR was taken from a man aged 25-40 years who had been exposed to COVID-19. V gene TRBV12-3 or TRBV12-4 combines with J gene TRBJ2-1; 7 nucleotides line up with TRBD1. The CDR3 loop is CASSGTAINEQFF. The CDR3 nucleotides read TGTGCCAGCTCCGGGACAGCAATCAATGAGCAGTTCTTC.